Below, one TCR beta chain is given with its context. The data stem from a study of control samples from healthy donors and cancer patients. TCRdb's copy holds only in-frame clones and misses some; the assay was immunoSEQ multiplex PCR. The table has roughly 55,000 clones, around 96% seen once. The receptor comes from a woman aged 18-29 years in good health. Sequencing was performed on blood.

The CDR3 region is CASNPTDNYGYTF. In nucleotides, the CDR3 is TGTGCCAGCAACCCGACAGATAACTATGGCTACACCTTC. The V call is TRBV12-3 or TRBV12-4, the J call TRBJ1-2, with D perhaps TRBD1 (5 bases). The CDR3 sequence is 13 residues long. Trimming took off 7 bases at V and 1 base at J, with 10 bases between the two ends.